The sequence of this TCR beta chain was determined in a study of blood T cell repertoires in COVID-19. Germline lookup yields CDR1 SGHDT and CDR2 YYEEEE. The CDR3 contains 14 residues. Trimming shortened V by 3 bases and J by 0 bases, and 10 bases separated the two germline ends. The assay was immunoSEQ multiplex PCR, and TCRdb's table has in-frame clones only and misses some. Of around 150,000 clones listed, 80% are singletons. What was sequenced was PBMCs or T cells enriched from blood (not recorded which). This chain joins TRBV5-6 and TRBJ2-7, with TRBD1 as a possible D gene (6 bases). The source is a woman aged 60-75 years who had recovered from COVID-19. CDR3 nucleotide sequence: TGTGCCAGCAGCTGGACAGCCAACTCCTACGAGCAGTACTTC. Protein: CASSWTANSYEQYF.